A selection of T cell receptor beta chains follows, all from one sample in a study of metastatic and nonmetastatic thyroid tumors. Via MiXCR, TCRdb re-called the PCR reads. The repertoire holds over 25,000 clones, with about 15% as singletons. The sequencing sample was made of blood. The receptors were gathered from a male donor with papillary thyroid cancer or a benign thyroid nodule (not recorded which). Some clones in this sample may be carry-over from other donors' samples. Both conserved end residues are part of each CDR3. Each record gives: J gene, clone size, V gene, D gene, CDR3 DNA, CDR3 protein. The D gene is left open where the match is weak. Size is omitted from some rows. Given values are once, few, many or a class for expanded clones.

j_gene: TRBJ2-1
abundance: many
v_gene: TRBV7-9
d_gene: TRBD2
CDR3nt: TGTGCCAGCAGCTTCCAACTAGCGGGACGGGATGAGCAGTTCTTC
CDR3aa: CASSFQLAGRDEQFF

j_gene: TRBJ2-7
abundance: NA
v_gene: TRBV7-2
d_gene: NA
CDR3nt: TGTGCCAGCAGCTTGAGCGGGACAGAGGGAAGGCAGTACTTC
CDR3aa: CASSLSGTEGRQYF

j_gene: TRBJ2-7
abundance: NA
v_gene: TRBV6-1
d_gene: TRBD1
CDR3nt: TGTGCCAGCAGTAAGGACAGGGGCTCCTACGAGCAGTACTTC
CDR3aa: CASSKDRGSYEQYF

j_gene: TRBJ2-1
abundance: many
v_gene: TRBV3-1
d_gene: NA
CDR3nt: TGTGCCAGCAGCCAAGGACCCCCCGGCGACAATGAGCAGTTCTTC
CDR3aa: CASSQGPPGDNEQFF

j_gene: TRBJ2-7
abundance: NA
v_gene: TRBV6-5
d_gene: NA
CDR3nt: TGTGCCAGCAGTTACGCTGGGACAACCGACTACGAGCAGTACTTC
CDR3aa: CASSYAGTTDYEQYF

j_gene: TRBJ2-3
abundance: many
v_gene: TRBV28
d_gene: NA
CDR3nt: TGTGCCAGCAGTGTAGGAGGGGACGGCACAGATACGCAGTATTTT
CDR3aa: CASSVGGDGTDTQYF

j_gene: TRBJ1-2
abundance: many
v_gene: TRBV18
d_gene: NA
CDR3nt: TGTGCCAGCTCACCACCGGGACGGAAGCAAGAAGGCTACACCTTC
CDR3aa: CASSPPGRKQEGYTF

j_gene: TRBJ1-1
abundance: many
v_gene: TRBV5-1
d_gene: NA
CDR3nt: TGCGCCAGCAGCTCCGGGGGCACCGGGAACACTGAAGCTTTCTTT
CDR3aa: CASSSGGTGNTEAFF

j_gene: TRBJ2-7
abundance: medium-sized
v_gene: TRBV6-1
d_gene: NA
CDR3nt: TGTGCCAGCAGTTTTATCGGACGGCCGGGGGACTACGAGCAGTACTTC
CDR3aa: CASSFIGRPGDYEQYF

j_gene: TRBJ2-5
abundance: many
v_gene: TRBV7-3
d_gene: NA
CDR3nt: TGTGCCAGCAGCTTATGGGACACAGAAGAGACCCAGTACTTC
CDR3aa: CASSLWDTEETQYF

j_gene: TRBJ1-2
abundance: many
v_gene: TRBV6-4
d_gene: TRBD1
CDR3nt: TGTGCCAGCAGTGACGGGACAGGGATTGATGGCTACACCTTC
CDR3aa: CASSDGTGIDGYTF

j_gene: TRBJ2-7
abundance: few
v_gene: TRBV12-5
d_gene: TRBD2
CDR3nt: TGTGCTAGTGGTTTGCCTAGCGGGAGCTCCTACGAGCAGTACTTC
CDR3aa: CASGLPSGSSYEQYF

j_gene: TRBJ1-2
abundance: many
v_gene: TRBV7-9
d_gene: TRBD1
CDR3nt: TGTGCCAGCAGCTTACCCGCGGGACAGAGAAACTATGGCTACACCTTC
CDR3aa: CASSLPAGQRNYGYTF

j_gene: TRBJ2-6
abundance: many
v_gene: TRBV7-8
d_gene: NA
CDR3nt: TGTGCCAGCAGCCTGCTTACGGCAGCCTCTGGGGCCAACGTCCTGACTTTC
CDR3aa: CASSLLTAASGANVLTF

j_gene: TRBJ2-1
abundance: many
v_gene: TRBV2
d_gene: NA
CDR3nt: TGTGCCAGCAGTGGATTATACAATGAGCAGTTCTTC
CDR3aa: CASSGLYNEQFF

j_gene: TRBJ1-5
abundance: NA
v_gene: TRBV20-1
d_gene: NA
CDR3nt: TGCAGTGCTAGAGTAAGGGAATCTCAGCCCCAGCATTTT
CDR3aa: CSARVRESQPQHF

j_gene: TRBJ2-1
abundance: many
v_gene: TRBV19
d_gene: TRBD2
CDR3nt: TGTGCCACCCGTCGTGGGGGAGGGGTGTACAATGAGCAGTTCTTC
CDR3aa: CATRRGGGVYNEQFF

j_gene: TRBJ2-7
abundance: few
v_gene: TRBV6-6
d_gene: TRBD1
CDR3nt: TGTGCCAGCAGTTACGGGTATGGTACAGGGGGGTATGAGCAGTACTTC
CDR3aa: CASSYGYGTGGYEQYF

j_gene: TRBJ2-7
abundance: many
v_gene: TRBV5-8
d_gene: NA
CDR3nt: TGTGCCAGCAGCTTGGGACAGCTTACCTACGAGCAGTACTTC
CDR3aa: CASSLGQLTYEQYF

j_gene: TRBJ2-3
abundance: many
v_gene: TRBV20-1
d_gene: NA
CDR3nt: TGCAGTGCTAGAGATCGGGATGGGGGAGATACGCAGTATTTT
CDR3aa: CSARDRDGGDTQYF

j_gene: TRBJ2-7
abundance: many
v_gene: TRBV6-2/TRBV6-3
d_gene: NA
CDR3nt: TGTGCCAGCAGTTACTCGGGCAGAGCCTACGAGCAGTACTTC
CDR3aa: CASSYSGRAYEQYF

j_gene: TRBJ2-7
abundance: medium-sized
v_gene: TRBV6-1
d_gene: NA
CDR3nt: TGTGCCAGCAGTCGGGAGTGGGAGCAGTACTTC
CDR3aa: CASSREWEQYF

j_gene: TRBJ2-1
abundance: NA
v_gene: TRBV5-1
d_gene: NA
CDR3nt: TGCGCCAGCAGCTTAACCCGGCCAAGTAGCGCGGGGTACAATGAGCAGTTCTTC
CDR3aa: CASSLTRPSSAGYNEQFF

j_gene: TRBJ2-7
abundance: few
v_gene: TRBV12-5
d_gene: NA
CDR3nt: TGTGATGGTGCTGGCCAGGGATACGAGCAGTACTTC
CDR3aa: CDGAGQGYEQYF

j_gene: TRBJ1-2
abundance: NA
v_gene: TRBV15
d_gene: NA
CDR3nt: TGTGCCACCAGCAGAGGAACCCCGAGGGCGCGAGGCTACACCTTC
CDR3aa: CATSRGTPRARGYTF

j_gene: TRBJ2-1
abundance: many
v_gene: TRBV27
d_gene: TRBD1
CDR3nt: TGTGCCAGCAGTTCTGACAGGGGGATCTACAATGAGCAGTTCTTC
CDR3aa: CASSSDRGIYNEQFF

j_gene: TRBJ2-7
abundance: NA
v_gene: TRBV7-8
d_gene: NA
CDR3nt: TGTGCCAGAAGCTTATTGGAGGGGGCGAGATACGAGCAGTACTTC
CDR3aa: CARSLLEGARYEQYF

j_gene: TRBJ2-1
abundance: few
v_gene: TRBV6-5
d_gene: NA
CDR3nt: TGTGCCAGCAGTTACAGGGAATGGAGTACCTACAATGAGCAGTTCTTC
CDR3aa: CASSYREWSTYNEQFF

j_gene: TRBJ1-2
abundance: medium-sized
v_gene: TRBV27
d_gene: TRBD1
CDR3nt: TGTGCCAGCAGTCCCCGGACAGGGGGTATCTATGGCTACACCTTC
CDR3aa: CASSPRTGGIYGYTF

j_gene: TRBJ1-2
abundance: many
v_gene: TRBV6-5
d_gene: NA
CDR3nt: TGTGCCAGCACCTTCCGGGCCGATGGGGACATTCCAAGGCATGGCTACACCTTC
CDR3aa: CASTFRADGDIPRHGYTF

j_gene: TRBJ1-2
abundance: many
v_gene: TRBV27
d_gene: NA
CDR3nt: TGTGCCAGCAGTTTCAGGGGCGTAAGGAAAAACTATGGCTACACCTTC
CDR3aa: CASSFRGVRKNYGYTF

j_gene: TRBJ1-2
abundance: many
v_gene: TRBV5-1
d_gene: NA
CDR3nt: TGCGCCAGCAGGGAGCGCTCTAACTATGGCTACACCTTC
CDR3aa: CASRERSNYGYTF

j_gene: TRBJ2-5
abundance: many
v_gene: TRBV20-1
d_gene: NA
CDR3nt: TGCAGTGCCAGACCTAGCGAAGGGACCCAGTACTTC
CDR3aa: CSARPSEGTQYF

j_gene: TRBJ2-7
abundance: many
v_gene: TRBV5-6
d_gene: NA
CDR3nt: TGTGCCAGCAGCTTGGTAGGGAAGTTCTACGAGCAGTACTTC
CDR3aa: CASSLVGKFYEQYF

j_gene: TRBJ1-2
abundance: NA
v_gene: TRBV5-1
d_gene: NA
CDR3nt: TGCGCCAGCAGCATCGGGACTCCCAACTATGGCTACACCTTC
CDR3aa: CASSIGTPNYGYTF

j_gene: TRBJ1-5
abundance: many
v_gene: TRBV6-1
d_gene: TRBD1
CDR3nt: TGTGCCAGCAGCCAGGGGGGGCGCAATCAGCCCCAGCATTTT
CDR3aa: CASSQGGRNQPQHF

j_gene: TRBJ2-7
abundance: many
v_gene: TRBV10-3
d_gene: NA
CDR3nt: TGTGCCATCAGTGAGAGGTCGGACGAGCAGTACTTC
CDR3aa: CAISERSDEQYF

j_gene: TRBJ2-2
abundance: NA
v_gene: TRBV7-2
d_gene: TRBD1
CDR3nt: TGTGCCAGCAGCTTAGCGTCCGGGACAGGGGGCTACGGGGAGCTGTTTTTT
CDR3aa: CASSLASGTGGYGELFF

j_gene: TRBJ1-1
abundance: many
v_gene: TRBV3-1
d_gene: NA
CDR3nt: TGTGCCAGCAGCCGGGGCCTTGCATGGGCTTTCTTT
CDR3aa: CASSRGLAWAFF

j_gene: TRBJ2-2
abundance: few
v_gene: TRBV24-1
d_gene: TRBD1
CDR3nt: TGTGCCACCAGTGGACAGGGAGACACCGGGGAGCTGTTTTTT
CDR3aa: CATSGQGDTGELFF

j_gene: TRBJ2-5
abundance: many
v_gene: TRBV7-9
d_gene: NA
CDR3nt: TGTGCCAGCACCCCAACTCGACAGGCCGGCCAAGAGACCCAGTACTTC
CDR3aa: CASTPTRQAGQETQYF

j_gene: TRBJ2-3
abundance: NA
v_gene: TRBV20-1
d_gene: NA
CDR3nt: TGCAGTGCTAGTAGTAGAGGGTGGGGTACGCAGTATTTT
CDR3aa: CSASSRGWGTQYF

j_gene: TRBJ2-7
abundance: NA
v_gene: TRBV7-8
d_gene: TRBD1
CDR3nt: TGTGCCAGCAGAAAGGGGGCAGTTTGGGTCTACGAGCAGTACTTC
CDR3aa: CASRKGAVWVYEQYF

j_gene: TRBJ2-1
abundance: many
v_gene: TRBV3-1
d_gene: NA
CDR3nt: TGTGCCAGCAGCCCTGTAGGAGAAGGACTCTACAATGAGCAGTTCTTC
CDR3aa: CASSPVGEGLYNEQFF

j_gene: TRBJ2-1
abundance: many
v_gene: TRBV24-1
d_gene: NA
CDR3nt: TGTGCCACCAGTGATTCATGGACAAATCTGGTCAATGAGCAGTTCTTC
CDR3aa: CATSDSWTNLVNEQFF

j_gene: TRBJ2-5
abundance: NA
v_gene: TRBV7-9
d_gene: TRBD1
CDR3nt: TGTGCCAGCAGAGCGAGGGACAGGGGAAAGACCCAGTACTTC
CDR3aa: CASRARDRGKTQYF

j_gene: TRBJ2-1
abundance: few
v_gene: TRBV24-1
d_gene: TRBD2
CDR3nt: TGTGCCACCAGTGATCCGGGGGGGTGTGGGTCGCACAATGAGCAGTTCTTC
CDR3aa: CATSDPGGCGSHNEQFF

j_gene: TRBJ1-1
abundance: few
v_gene: TRBV27
d_gene: NA
CDR3nt: TGTGCCAGCAGCCCGGGGGACCGGGGTTGGGAGGATGAAGCTTTCTTT
CDR3aa: CASSPGDRGWEDEAFF

j_gene: TRBJ1-1
abundance: many
v_gene: TRBV5-6
d_gene: NA
CDR3nt: TGTGCCAGCAGCTGGGGTCGGGCTCTGAACACTGAAGCTTTCTTT
CDR3aa: CASSWGRALNTEAFF

j_gene: TRBJ2-5
abundance: few
v_gene: TRBV6-2/TRBV6-3
d_gene: NA
CDR3nt: TGTGCCAGCACCATAACAGGGTTCCAAGAGACCCAGTACTTC
CDR3aa: CASTITGFQETQYF

j_gene: TRBJ2-3
abundance: many
v_gene: TRBV29-1
d_gene: TRBD1
CDR3nt: TGCAGCGTGGACAGGCGAGATCTTAGCACAGATACGCAGTATTTT
CDR3aa: CSVDRRDLSTDTQYF

j_gene: TRBJ2-1
abundance: medium-sized
v_gene: TRBV27
d_gene: TRBD1
CDR3nt: TGTGCCAGCAGTTTATCGACAGGGATTGGCAATGAGCAGTTCTTC
CDR3aa: CASSLSTGIGNEQFF

j_gene: TRBJ2-7
abundance: NA
v_gene: TRBV5-1
d_gene: TRBD1
CDR3nt: TGCGCCAGCAGCTTAGTCCCGGGACAGGGGTTCGAGCAGTACTTC
CDR3aa: CASSLVPGQGFEQYF

j_gene: TRBJ1-5
abundance: many
v_gene: TRBV28
d_gene: TRBD1
CDR3nt: TGTGCCATCCAACCGGGACAGCTCAATCAGCCCCAGCATTTT
CDR3aa: CAIQPGQLNQPQHF

j_gene: TRBJ2-2
abundance: many
v_gene: TRBV19
d_gene: NA
CDR3nt: TGTGCCAGTAGTATAGTTAGGGGTAACACCGGGGAGCTGTTTTTT
CDR3aa: CASSIVRGNTGELFF

j_gene: TRBJ1-2
abundance: many
v_gene: TRBV5-6
d_gene: NA
CDR3nt: TGTGCCAGCAGCCTCATTAGGGGGGACTATGGCTACACCTTC
CDR3aa: CASSLIRGDYGYTF

j_gene: TRBJ2-7
abundance: many
v_gene: TRBV14
d_gene: NA
CDR3nt: TGTGCCAGCAGCCGACTTGCAGGGAACGAGCAGTACTTC
CDR3aa: CASSRLAGNEQYF